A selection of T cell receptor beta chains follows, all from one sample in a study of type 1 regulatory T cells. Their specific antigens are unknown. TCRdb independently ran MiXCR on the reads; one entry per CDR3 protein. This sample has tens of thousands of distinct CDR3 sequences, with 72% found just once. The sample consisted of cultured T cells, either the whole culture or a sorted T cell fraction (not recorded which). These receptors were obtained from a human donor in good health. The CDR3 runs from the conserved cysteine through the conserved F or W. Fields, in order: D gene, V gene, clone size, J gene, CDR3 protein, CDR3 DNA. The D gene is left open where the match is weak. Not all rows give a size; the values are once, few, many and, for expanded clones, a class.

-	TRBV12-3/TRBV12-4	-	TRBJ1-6	CASSPGRGNSPLHF	TGTGCCAGCAGTCCGGGCAGAGGGAATTCACCCCTCCACTTT
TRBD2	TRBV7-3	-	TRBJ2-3	CSSSPLGRGGTYTQYF	TGTTCCAGCAGCCCTCTAGGGCGGGGGGGCACGTATACGCAGTATTTT
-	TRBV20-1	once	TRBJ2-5	CSASPRSSQETQYF	TGCAGTGCTTCGCCTCGGAGCAGTCAAGAGACCCAGTACTTC
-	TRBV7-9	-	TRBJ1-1	CASSLASLAGTEAFF	TGTGCCAGCAGCTTAGCGTCGTTGGCGGGCACTGAAGCTTTCTTT
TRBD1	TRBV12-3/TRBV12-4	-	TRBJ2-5	CASSPQGQLQETQYF	TGTGCCAGCAGTCCCCAGGGACAGTTGCAAGAGACCCAGTACTTC
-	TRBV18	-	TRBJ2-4	CASSPYGPLAKNIQYF	TGTGCCAGCTCACCCTACGGCCCGCTAGCCAAAAACATTCAGTACTTC
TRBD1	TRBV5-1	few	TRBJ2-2	CASSPGTGPNTGELFF	TGCGCCAGCAGCCCCGGGACAGGACCGAACACCGGGGAGCTGTTTTTT
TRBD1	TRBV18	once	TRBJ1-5	CASSPGQVSNQPQHF	TGTGCCAGCTCACCGGGACAGGTTAGCAATCAGCCCCAGCATTTT
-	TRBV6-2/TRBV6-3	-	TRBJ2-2	CASSYPRDITGELFF	TGTGCCAGCAGTTACCCCAGAGACATCACCGGGGAGCTGTTTTTT
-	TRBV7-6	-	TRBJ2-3	CASSPLVRTDTQYF	TGTGCCAGCAGCCCCCTAGTGCGTACAGATACGCAGTATTTT
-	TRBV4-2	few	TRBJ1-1	CASSQEAGLTEAFF	TGTGCCAGCAGCCAAGAGGCAGGGCTGACTGAAGCTTTCTTT
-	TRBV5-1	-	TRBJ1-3	CASSLSGDGNTIYF	TGCGCCAGCAGCTTGTCTGGGGATGGAAACACCATATATTTT
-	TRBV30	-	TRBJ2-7	CAWSRDWVAYEQYF	TGTGCCTGGAGCCGGGACTGGGTGGCCTACGAGCAGTACTTC
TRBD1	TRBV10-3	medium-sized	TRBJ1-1	CAISESGQGLNTEAFF	TGTGCCATCAGTGAGTCGGGACAGGGGTTGAACACTGAAGCTTTCTTT
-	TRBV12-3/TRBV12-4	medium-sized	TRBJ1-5	CASSLLRQPQHF	TGTGCCAGCAGTTTATTACGCCAGCCCCAGCATTTT
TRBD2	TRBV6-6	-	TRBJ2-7	CASTLRGAYEQYF	TGTGCCAGCACTTTACGGGGGGCCTACGAGCAGTACTTC
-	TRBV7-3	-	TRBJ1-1	CASSLRYNTEAFF	TGTGCCAGCAGCCTCAGGTACAACACTGAAGCTTTCTTT
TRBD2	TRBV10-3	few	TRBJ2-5	CAISESLAGAGGGQYF	TGTGCCATCAGTGAGTCGTTAGCGGGGGCCGGTGGAGGCCAGTACTTC
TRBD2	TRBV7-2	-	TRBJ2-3	CASSSGLAGGPGADTQYF	TGTGCCAGCAGCTCGGGACTAGCGGGGGGGCCGGGGGCAGATACGCAGTATTTT
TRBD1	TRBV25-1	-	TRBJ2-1	CASSEWGQGYGNEQFF	TGTGCCAGCAGTGAATGGGGACAGGGTTACGGCAATGAGCAGTTCTTC
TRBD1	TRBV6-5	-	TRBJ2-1	CASSSWGQGRTGSNNEQFF	TGTGCCAGCAGTTCGTGGGGACAGGGTAGGACGGGGTCAAACAATGAGCAGTTCTTC
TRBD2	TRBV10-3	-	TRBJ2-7	CAISERMGLVGDNEQYF	TGTGCCATCAGTGAGAGGATGGGACTAGTGGGGGACAACGAGCAGTACTTC